The sample holds many counts of the clone carrying this T cell receptor (beta chain). The antigen remains unidentified. Investigators amplified TCR beta CDR3 regions from RNA transcripts. Second-round multiplex PCR came after a first-round RT-PCR that employed HTBI primers. TCRdb ran MiXCR on the multiplex PCR reads and lists one entry per CDR3 protein. The sample records roughly 500,000 distinct CDR3 sequences, approximately 15% being singletons. The data stem from a study of Graves' ophthalmopathy and Graves' hyperthyroidism. The CDR3 has 13 amino acids. The V end lost 4 bases, the J end lost 2 bases, and 12 bases lay between the germline ends. CDR1 is GTSNPN, CDR2 SVGIG, per germline (reference sequence). Study-wide points: Most expanded clonotypes in thyroid above 0.001 frequency also showed up in blood.

The receptor's source is a woman aged 25 to 39 with Graves' ophthalmopathy. The V gene is TRBV30, the J gene TRBJ2-7, with D perhaps given as TRBD1 or TRBD2 (5 bases each). The source material was blood. The CDR3 DNA reads TGTGCCTGGACGTGGGGGTCCACCTACGAGCAGTACTTC. It is translated as CAWTWGSTYEQYF.